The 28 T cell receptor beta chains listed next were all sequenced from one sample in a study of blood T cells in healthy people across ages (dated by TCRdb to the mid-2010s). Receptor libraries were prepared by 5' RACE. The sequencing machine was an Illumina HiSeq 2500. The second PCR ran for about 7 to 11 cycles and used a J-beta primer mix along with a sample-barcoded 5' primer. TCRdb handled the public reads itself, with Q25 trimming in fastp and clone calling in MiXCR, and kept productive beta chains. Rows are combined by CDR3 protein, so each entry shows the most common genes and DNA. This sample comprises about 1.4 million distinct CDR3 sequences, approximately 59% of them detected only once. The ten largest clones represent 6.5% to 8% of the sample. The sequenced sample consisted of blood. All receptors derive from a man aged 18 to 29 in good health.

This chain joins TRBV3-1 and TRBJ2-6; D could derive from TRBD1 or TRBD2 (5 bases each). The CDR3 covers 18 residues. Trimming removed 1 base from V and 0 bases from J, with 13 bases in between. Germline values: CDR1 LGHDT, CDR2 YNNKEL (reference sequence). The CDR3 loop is CASSQVGTDISGANVLTF. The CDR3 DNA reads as TGTGCCAGCAGCCAAGTGGGGACGGATATCTCTGGGGCCAACGTCCTGACTTTC. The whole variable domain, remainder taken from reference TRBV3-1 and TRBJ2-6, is DTAVSQTPKYLVTQMGNDKSIKCEQNLGHDTMYWYKQDSKKFLKIMFSYNNKELIINETVPNRFSPKSPDKAHLNLHINSLELGDSAVYFCASSQVGTDISGANVLTFGAGSRLTVL.

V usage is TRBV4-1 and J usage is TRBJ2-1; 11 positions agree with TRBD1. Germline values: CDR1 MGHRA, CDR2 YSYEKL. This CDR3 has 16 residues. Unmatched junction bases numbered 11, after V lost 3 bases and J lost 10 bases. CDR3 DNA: TGCGCCAGCAGCCACAGAAAGGGACAGGGGGTCGGCGAGCAGTTCTTC. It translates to CASSHRKGQGVGEQFF.

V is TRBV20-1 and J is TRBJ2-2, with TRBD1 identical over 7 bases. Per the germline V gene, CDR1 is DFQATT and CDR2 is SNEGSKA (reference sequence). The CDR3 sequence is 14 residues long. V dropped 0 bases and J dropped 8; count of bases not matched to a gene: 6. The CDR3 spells CSARELEGQGELFF. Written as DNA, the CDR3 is TGCAGTGCTAGAGAACTTGAGGGACAGGGGGAGCTGTTTTTT.

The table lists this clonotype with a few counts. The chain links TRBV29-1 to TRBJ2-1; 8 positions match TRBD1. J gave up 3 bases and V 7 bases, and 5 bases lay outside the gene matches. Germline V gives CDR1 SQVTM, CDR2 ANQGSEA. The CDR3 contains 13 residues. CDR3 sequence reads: CSGTDRDYNEQFF. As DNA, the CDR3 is TGCAGCGGAACGGACAGGGACTACAATGAGCAGTTCTTC.

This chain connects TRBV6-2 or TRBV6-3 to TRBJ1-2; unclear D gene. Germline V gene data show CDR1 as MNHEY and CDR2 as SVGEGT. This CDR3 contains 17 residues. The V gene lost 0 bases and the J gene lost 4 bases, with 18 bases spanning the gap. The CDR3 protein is CASSYSTSEAIAYGYTF. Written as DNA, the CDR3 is TGTGCCAGCAGTTACTCGACCTCGGAAGCGATTGCCTATGGCTACACCTTC.

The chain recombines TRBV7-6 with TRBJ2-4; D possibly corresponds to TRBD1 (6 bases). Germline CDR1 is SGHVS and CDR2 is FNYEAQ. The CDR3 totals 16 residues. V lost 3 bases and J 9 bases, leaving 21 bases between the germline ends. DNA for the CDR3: TGTGCCAGCAGCTTGGATTCTGGGGGCCATGGTAGCATTCAGTACTTC. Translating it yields CASSLDSGGHGSIQYF.

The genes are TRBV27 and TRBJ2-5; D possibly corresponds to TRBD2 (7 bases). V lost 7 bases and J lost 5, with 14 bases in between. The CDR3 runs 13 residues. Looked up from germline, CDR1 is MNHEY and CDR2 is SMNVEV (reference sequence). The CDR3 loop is CASKGGGPETQYF. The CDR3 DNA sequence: TGTGCCAGCAAGGGGGGGGGACCGGAGACCCAGTACTTC.

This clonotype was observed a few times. The CDR3 region has the DNA TGTGCCAGCACCCGGGACATCCAAGAGACCCAGTACTTC. This translates into CASTRDIQETQYF. The rearrangement uses TRBV6-6 and TRBJ2-5; tentative D call: TRBD1 (6 bases). Germline V lookup: CDR1 MNHNY, CDR2 SVGAGI (reference sequence). Trimming stripped 7 bases from V and 1 base from J, with 10 bases between. This CDR3 is 13 amino acids long.

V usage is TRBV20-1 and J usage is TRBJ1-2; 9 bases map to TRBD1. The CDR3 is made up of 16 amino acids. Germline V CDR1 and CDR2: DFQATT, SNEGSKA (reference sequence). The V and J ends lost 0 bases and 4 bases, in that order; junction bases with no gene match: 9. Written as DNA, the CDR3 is TGCAGTGCTAGAGAACAGGGGGCGCAGGTATCCTATGGCTACACCTTC. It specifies CSAREQGAQVSYGYTF.

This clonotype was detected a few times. CDR3 amino acids: CAIREVSGANVLTF. The DNA of the CDR3 is TGTGCCATTCGAGAGGTCTCTGGGGCCAACGTCCTGACTTTC. The V and J genes are TRBV10-3 and TRBJ2-6; D is ambiguous. In germline, CDR1 is ENHRY, CDR2 SYGVKD. The CDR3 has 14 residues. Trimming stripped 9 bases from V and 0 bases from J, with 9 bases between.

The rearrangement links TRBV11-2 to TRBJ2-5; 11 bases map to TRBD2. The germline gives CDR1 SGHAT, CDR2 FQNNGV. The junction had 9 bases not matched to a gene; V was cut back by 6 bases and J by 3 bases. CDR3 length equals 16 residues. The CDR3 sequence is CASRPNSGRAEETQYF. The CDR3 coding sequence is TGTGCCAGCAGACCCAATAGCGGGAGGGCCGAAGAGACCCAGTACTTC.

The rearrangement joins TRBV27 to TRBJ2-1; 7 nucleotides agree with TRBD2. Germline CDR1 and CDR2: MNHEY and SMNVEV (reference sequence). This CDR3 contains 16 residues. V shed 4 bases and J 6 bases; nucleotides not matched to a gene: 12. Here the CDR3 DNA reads TGTGCCAGCAGTTCCCTCCGGGGAGCGGGATCCAATGAGCAGTTCTTC. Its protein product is CASSSLRGAGSNEQFF.

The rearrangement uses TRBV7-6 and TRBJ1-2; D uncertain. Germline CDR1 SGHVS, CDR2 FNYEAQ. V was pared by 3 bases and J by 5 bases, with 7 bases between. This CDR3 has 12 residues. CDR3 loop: CASSFVDYGYTF. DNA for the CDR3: TGTGCCAGCAGCTTCGTAGATTATGGCTACACCTTC.

The CDR3 sequence is CSVEEPRDRSKRSYNEQFF. The CDR3 DNA sequence: TGCAGCGTTGAAGAGCCTCGGGACAGGTCTAAAAGGTCGTACAATGAGCAGTTCTTC. V usage is TRBV29-1 and J usage is TRBJ2-1, with 8 positions matching TRBD1. Germline V CDR1 and CDR2: SQVTM, ANQGSEA. CDR3 length equals 19 residues. V gave up 0 bases and J gave up 4 bases; unmatched junction bases: 17.

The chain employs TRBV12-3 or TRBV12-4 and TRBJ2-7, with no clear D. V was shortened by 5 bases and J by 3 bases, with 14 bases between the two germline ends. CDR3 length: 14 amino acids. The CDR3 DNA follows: TGTGCCAGCAGTCCGAGGACCGAGTACTACGAGCAGTACTTC. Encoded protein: CASSPRTEYYEQYF.

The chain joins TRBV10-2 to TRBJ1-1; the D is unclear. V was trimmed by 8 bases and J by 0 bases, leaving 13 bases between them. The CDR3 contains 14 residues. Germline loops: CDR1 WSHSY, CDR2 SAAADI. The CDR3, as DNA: TGCGCCAGCTCCGACTTAGTTCTGAACACTGAAGCTTTCTTT. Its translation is CASSDLVLNTEAFF.

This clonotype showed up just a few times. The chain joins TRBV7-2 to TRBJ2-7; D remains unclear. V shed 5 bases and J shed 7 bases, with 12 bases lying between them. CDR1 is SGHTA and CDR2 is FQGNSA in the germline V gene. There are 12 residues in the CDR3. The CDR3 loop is CASSKTIPEQYF. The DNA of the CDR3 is TGTGCCAGCAGCAAGACCATTCCGGAGCAGTACTTC. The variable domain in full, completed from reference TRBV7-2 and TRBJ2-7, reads GAGVSQSPSNKVTEKGKDVELRCDPISGHTALYWYRQSLGQGLEFLIYFQGNSAPDKSGLPSDRFSAERTGGSVSTLTIQRTQQEDSAVYLCASSKTIPEQYFGPGTRLTVT.

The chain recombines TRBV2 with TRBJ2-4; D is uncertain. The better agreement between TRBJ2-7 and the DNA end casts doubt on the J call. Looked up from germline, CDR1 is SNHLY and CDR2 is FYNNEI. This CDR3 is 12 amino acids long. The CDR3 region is CASGLLVHEQYF. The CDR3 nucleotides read TGTGCCAGCGGCCTTCTGGTCCACGAGCAGTACTTC.

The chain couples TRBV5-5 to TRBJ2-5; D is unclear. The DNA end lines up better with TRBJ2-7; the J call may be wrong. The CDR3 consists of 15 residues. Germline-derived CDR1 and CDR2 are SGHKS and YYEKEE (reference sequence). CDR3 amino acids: CASSGPGNLPHEQYF. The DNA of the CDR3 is TGTGCCAGCAGCGGACCGGGCAACCTCCCCCACGAGCAGTACTTC.

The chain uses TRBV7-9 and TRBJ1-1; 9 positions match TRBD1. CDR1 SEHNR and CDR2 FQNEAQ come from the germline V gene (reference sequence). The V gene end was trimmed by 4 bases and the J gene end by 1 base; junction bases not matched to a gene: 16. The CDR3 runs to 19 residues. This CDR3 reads CASSYWTGAVEVGNTEAFF. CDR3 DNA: TGTGCCAGCAGCTATTGGACAGGGGCGGTTGAAGTTGGGAACACTGAAGCTTTCTTT.

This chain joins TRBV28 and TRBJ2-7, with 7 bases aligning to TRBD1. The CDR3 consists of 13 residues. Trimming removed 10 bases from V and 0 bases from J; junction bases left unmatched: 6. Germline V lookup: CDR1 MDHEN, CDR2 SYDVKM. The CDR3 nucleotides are TGTGCCACCTCGGACAGGAGCTCCTACGAGCAGTACTTC. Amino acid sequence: CATSDRSSYEQYF.

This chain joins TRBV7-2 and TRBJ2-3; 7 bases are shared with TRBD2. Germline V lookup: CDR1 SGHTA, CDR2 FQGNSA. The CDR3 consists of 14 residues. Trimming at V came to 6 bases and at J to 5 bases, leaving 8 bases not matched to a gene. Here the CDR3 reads CASSWTSREDTQYF. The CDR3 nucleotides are TGTGCCAGCAGTTGGACTAGTCGGGAAGATACGCAGTATTTT. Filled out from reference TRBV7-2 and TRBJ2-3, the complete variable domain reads GAGVSQSPSNKVTEKGKDVELRCDPISGHTALYWYRQSLGQGLEFLIYFQGNSAPDKSGLPSDRFSAERTGGSVSTLTIQRTQQEDSAVYLCASSWTSREDTQYFGPGTRLTVL.

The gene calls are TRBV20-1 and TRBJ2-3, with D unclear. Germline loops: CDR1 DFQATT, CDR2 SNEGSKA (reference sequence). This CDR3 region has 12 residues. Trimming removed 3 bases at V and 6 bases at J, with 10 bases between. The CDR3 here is CSASPQVDTQYF. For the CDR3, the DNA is TGCAGTGCTAGCCCCCAGGTGGATACGCAGTATTTT.

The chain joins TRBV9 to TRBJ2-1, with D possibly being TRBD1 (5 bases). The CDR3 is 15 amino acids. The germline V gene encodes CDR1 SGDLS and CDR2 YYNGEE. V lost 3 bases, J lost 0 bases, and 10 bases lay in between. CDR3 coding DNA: TGTGCCAGCAGCGCTTCAGGGATCTCCTACAATGAGCAGTTCTTC. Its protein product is CASSASGISYNEQFF.

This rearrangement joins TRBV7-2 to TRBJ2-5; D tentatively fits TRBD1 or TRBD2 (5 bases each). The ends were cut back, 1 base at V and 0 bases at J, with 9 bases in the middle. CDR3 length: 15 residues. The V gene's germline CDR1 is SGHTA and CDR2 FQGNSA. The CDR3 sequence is CASSLDPGHQETQYF. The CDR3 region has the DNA TGTGCCAGCAGCTTAGATCCGGGACACCAAGAGACCCAGTACTTC.

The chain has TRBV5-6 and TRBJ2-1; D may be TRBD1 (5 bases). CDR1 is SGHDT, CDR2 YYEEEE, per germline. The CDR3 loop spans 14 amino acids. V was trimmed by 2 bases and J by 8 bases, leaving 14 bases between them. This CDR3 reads CASSFRRVEDEQFF. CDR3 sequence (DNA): TGTGCCAGCAGCTTTCGCAGGGTTGAGGATGAGCAGTTCTTC.

The CDR3 DNA sequence: TGCAGCGTTGCTTGGCAGGGGGTCACAGATACGCAGTATTTT. It yields the protein CSVAWQGVTDTQYF. The V call is TRBV29-1, the J call TRBJ2-3; 7 bases match TRBD1. The junction had 6 bases not matched to a gene; V was cut back by 4 bases and J by 2 bases. Germline V gene sequence: CDR1 SQVTM, CDR2 ANQGSEA. The CDR3 totals 14 residues.

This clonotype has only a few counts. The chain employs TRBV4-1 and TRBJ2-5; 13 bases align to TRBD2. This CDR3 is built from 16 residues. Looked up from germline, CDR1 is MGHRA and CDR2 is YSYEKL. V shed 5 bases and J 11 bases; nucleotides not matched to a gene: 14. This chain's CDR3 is CASSKSGTSGKGEQYF. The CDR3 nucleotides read TGCGCCAGCAGCAAATCCGGGACTAGCGGGAAGGGAGAGCAGTACTTC.